This T cell receptor (beta chain) was sequenced for a study of T cell responses to AZD1222 COVID-19 vaccine. Remarks on this clone: As yet, its antigen is unknown.

The CDR3 length is 15 residues. Germline assignment: CDR1 LGHDT and CDR2 YNNKEL (reference sequence). V lost 3 bases to trimming and J lost 6 bases; unmatched junction nucleotides: 5. Study-wide results and caveats: Researchers took repertoire samples only after the peak T cell response had come.

Libraries were prepared by immunoSEQ multiplex PCR; TCRdb keeps only in-frame clonotypes and omits some of them. The sample contains 200,000 or so clones, approximately 90% of which appear only once. J is TRBJ2-1 and V is TRBV3-1 (or the pseudogene TRBV3-2); TRBD2 matches at 10 bases. Sequencing was performed on peripheral blood, taken on day 0 of AZD1222 vaccination. This TCR was sampled from an adult in good health. CDR3 sequence (DNA): TGTGCCAGCAGCCATCCCCTAGCGGGAGTCAATGAGCAGTTCTTC. It yields the protein CASSHPLAGVNEQFF.